The T cell receptor (beta chain) described here comes from a study of T cell responses to AZD1222 COVID-19 vaccine. The CDR3 contains 13 residues. The V and J ends lost 3 bases and 3 bases respectively, with 8 bases between them. The germline gives CDR1 GTSNPN, CDR2 SVGIG (reference sequence). This clone is a singleton in its sample. Its antigen remains unknown. Findings and limits, study-wide: At 160-218 and 743-854, vaccine-associated CD4 TCRs were dominant, and they spanned spike.

Produced via immunoSEQ multiplex PCR; TCRdb's table is partial and in-frame only. The sample consists of roughly 180,000 clones, around 88% of them appearing once. This clonotype originated in an adult in good health. The chain couples TRBV30 to TRBJ1-4, with D maybe TRBD1 (5 bases). The specimen was peripheral blood, collected on day 0 of AZD1222 vaccination. CDR3 region: CAWRAGPNEKLFF. The CDR3 coding sequence is TGTGCCTGGAGGGCAGGGCCTAATGAAAAACTGTTTTTT.